This T cell receptor beta chain originates from a study of STAT5B mutations in CD4+ large granular lymphocyte leukemia. Findings of the study overall: Patient CD4-sorted repertoires stayed more clonal than healthy ones after leukemic-clone removal.

Regarding this clone: Its antigen is unknown.

The protocol was immunoSEQ multiplex PCR, while the TCRdb copy is restricted to in-frame clones and leaves out a portion. The table lists about 37,000 clones, nearly 90% of them singletons. Sequencing was carried out using CD4+ T cells from blood buffy coats. The clonotype originates from a human donor in good health.

The CDR3 nucleotides read TGTGCCAGCCTTGGTGCGAGATCACAGGGGGCTGTCAATGGCTACACCTTC. Amino acids: CASLGARSQGAVNGYTF. This chain uses TRBV2 with TRBJ1-2; 9 bases agree with TRBD1. V dropped 8 bases and J dropped 6; count of bases not matched to a gene: 19. This CDR3 comprises 17 residues. The germline V gene has CDR1 SNHLY and CDR2 FYNNEI.